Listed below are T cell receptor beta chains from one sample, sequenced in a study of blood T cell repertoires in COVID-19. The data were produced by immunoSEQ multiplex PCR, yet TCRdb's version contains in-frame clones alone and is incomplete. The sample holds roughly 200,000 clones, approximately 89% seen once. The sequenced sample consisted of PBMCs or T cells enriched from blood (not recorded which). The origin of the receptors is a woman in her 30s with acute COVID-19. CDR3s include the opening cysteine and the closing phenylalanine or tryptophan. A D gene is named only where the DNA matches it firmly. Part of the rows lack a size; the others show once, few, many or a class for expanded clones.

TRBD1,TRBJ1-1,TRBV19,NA,CASSLGTGDWSRTAFF,TGTGCCAGTAGTTTAGGGACAGGCGACTGGAGCAGGACAGCTTTCTTT
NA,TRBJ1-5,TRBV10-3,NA,CAISERGTSNQPQHF,TGTGCCATCAGTGAAAGGGGGACTAGCAATCAGCCCCAGCATTTT
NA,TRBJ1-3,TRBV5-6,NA,CASSRRPDLRGNTIYF,TGTGCCAGCAGCCGACGGCCAGACTTGAGGGGAAACACCATATATTTT
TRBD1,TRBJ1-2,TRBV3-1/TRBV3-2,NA,CASSPGRDRSRSGGGYTF,TGTGCCAGCAGCCCGGGGAGGGACAGGTCCAGAAGCGGGGGGGGCTACACCTTC
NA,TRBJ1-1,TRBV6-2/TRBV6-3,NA,CASSLLGGGTEAFF,TGTGCCAGCAGTCTCCTGGGAGGGGGCACTGAAGCTTTCTTT
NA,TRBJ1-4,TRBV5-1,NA,CASGRQAANEKLFF,TGCGCCAGCGGCCGACAGGCCGCAAATGAAAAACTGTTTTTT
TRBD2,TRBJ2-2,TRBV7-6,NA,CASSGSGGGTGELFF,TGTGCCAGCAGCGGAAGTGGCGGGGGGACCGGGGAGCTGTTTTTT
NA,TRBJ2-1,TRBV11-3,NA,CASSLRPSSYNEQFF,TGTGCCAGCAGCTTACGCCCCAGCTCCTACAATGAGCAGTTCTTC
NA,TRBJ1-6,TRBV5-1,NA,CASSEGSGRDNSPLHF,TGCGCCAGCAGCGAAGGGTCGGGAAGGGATAATTCACCCCTCCACTTT
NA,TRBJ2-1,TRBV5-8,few,CASSFPISGNEQFF,TGTGCCAGCAGCTTCCCCATCAGCGGAAATGAGCAGTTCTTC